These 9 T cell receptor beta chains were sequenced from one sample in a study of blood T cell repertoires in COVID-19. Measured with immunoSEQ multiplex PCR; TCRdb has only the in-frame clones, and not every one. The sample holds around 200,000 clones; 86% are singletons and the top ten take 3% to 4.5%. Sequenced material: PBMCs or T cells enriched from blood (not recorded which). These receptors came from a woman aged 40 to 50 with acute COVID-19.

The chain combines TRBV2 with TRBJ2-7, with no clear D. The CDR3 is made up of 11 amino acids. Looked up from germline, CDR1 is SNHLY and CDR2 is FYNNEI. V was cut by 5 bases and J by 3 bases, with 5 bases left in between. In DNA form, the CDR3 reads TGTGCCAGCAGTCCCGGCTACGAGCAGTACGTC. It is translated as CASSPGYEQYV.

Concerning this clone: The same CDR3 can be traced to other DNA sequences in this sample. DNA for the CDR3: TGTGCCAGCAGTTACAGCCGCTCCTACGAGCAGTACTTC. Its translation: CASSYSRSYEQYF. The rearrangement joins TRBV6-2 or TRBV6-3 to TRBJ2-7; D not resolved. V was pared by 2 bases and J by 0 bases, with 5 bases between. Germline CDR1 is MNHEY and CDR2 is SVGEGT. The length of the CDR3 is 13 residues.

This chain connects TRBV6-4 to TRBJ1-2; D uncertain. V shed 10 bases and J shed 7 bases, with 13 bases lying between them. The CDR3 has 11 residues. Germline CDR1 MRHNA, CDR2 SNTAGT. The DNA of the CDR3 is TGTGCCACCCGGAGCGGTGTTGGCTACACCTTC. It codes for CATRSGVGYTF.

This sequence joins TRBV6-4 and TRBJ2-3; D possibly corresponds to TRBD1 (6 bases). The CDR3 runs to 14 residues. Trimming cost V 2 bases and J 6 bases, with 12 bases left between them. Germline-derived CDR1 and CDR2 are MRHNA and SNTAGT. This CDR3 reads CASSDSGGQDTQYF. DNA for the CDR3: TGTGCCAGCAGTGACAGTGGGGGCCAGGATACGCAGTATTTT.

This clone has more than one count but fewer than ten. V gene TRBV7-9 combines with J gene TRBJ1-2; D is undetermined. The germline V gene encodes CDR1 SEHNR and CDR2 FQNEAQ (reference sequence). The CDR3 has 17 residues. The germline V and J ends were trimmed by 5 bases and 1 base, with 20 bases remaining between them. The CDR3 loop is CASSTPGSRGLNYGYTF. The CDR3 DNA follows: TGTGCCAGCAGCACCCCCGGGTCAAGAGGCCTTAACTATGGCTACACCTTC.

The chain links TRBV21-1 to TRBJ1-1; TRBD1, the D gene given by the table, was not confirmed from the DNA. TRBV21-1 is noted as a pseudogene. The CDR3 runs to 14 residues. CDR3 bases: TGTGCCAGCAGCTCCAAGGGGCTGGACACTGAAGCTTTCTTT. Protein product: CASSSKGLDTEAFF.

DNA of the CDR3: TGTGCCGCCCGGGTGGGTAATGAAAAACTGTTTTTT. It codes for CAARVGNEKLFF. The J gene is TRBJ1-4, the V gene TRBV6-5; D gene uncertain. Germline assignment: CDR1 MNHEY and CDR2 SVGAGI. The CDR3 is 12 amino acids. The V end was cut by 11 bases, the J end by 4 bases, with 11 bases between.

The gene calls are TRBV7-9 and TRBJ1-4; 11 bases agree with TRBD1. Trimming cost V 5 bases and J 6 bases; bases outside gene matches: 5. CDR3 size: 15 residues. Per the germline V gene, CDR1 is SEHNR and CDR2 is FQNEAQ (reference sequence). CDR3 nucleotides: TGTGCCAGCAGCCGTATGGGACAGGGGGATGAAAAACTGTTTTTT. As protein: CASSRMGQGDEKLFF.

In DNA form, the CDR3 reads TGCGCCAGCAGCCAAGGACAGACTGAAGCTTTCTTT. It translates to CASSQGQTEAFF. This chain connects TRBV4-1 to TRBJ1-1; the D gene is possibly TRBD1 (5 bases). V lost 1 base and J lost 5, with 5 bases in between. The germline CDR1 and CDR2 sequences are MGHRA and YSYEKL. The CDR3 covers 12 residues.